One and the same sample provided the 14 T cell receptor beta chains below, sequenced in a study of early T cells in non-severe SARS-CoV-2 infection. Via MiXCR, TCRdb re-called the 5' RACE reads, giving one row per CDR3 protein. The table lists about 48,000 distinct CDR3 sequences, about 7.8% of them singletons. What was sequenced was whole blood. The source of these receptors is an adult who was a healthcare worker with PCR-confirmed SARS-CoV-2 infection or an uninfected control (not recorded which).

The genes are TRBV11-2 and TRBJ2-7, with D maybe TRBD1 (6 bases). Trimming stripped 4 bases from V and 2 bases from J, with 12 bases between. The CDR3 runs to 14 residues. Germline-derived CDR1 and CDR2 are SGHAT and FQNNGV. The CDR3 nucleotides read TGTGCCAGCAGCTCACTGGACAGCCCCTACGAGCAGTACTTC. This translates into CASSSLDSPYEQYF.

This clonotype was detected many times. J is TRBJ1-1 and V is TRBV20-1; no definite D call. Germline V gives CDR1 DFQATT, CDR2 SNEGSKA (reference sequence). CDR3 length: 14 amino acids. The V end lost 0 bases, the J end lost 1 base, and 9 bases lay between the germline ends. This CDR3 reads CSARESTRNTEAFF. CDR3 nucleotides: TGCAGTGCTAGAGAATCGACGAGGAACACTGAAGCTTTCTTT.

The chain joins TRBV9 to TRBJ2-1; D not resolved. The CDR3 spans 15 residues. V was pared by 3 bases and J by 9 bases, with 19 bases between. The germline V gene has CDR1 SGDLS and CDR2 YYNGEE. DNA of the CDR3: TGTGCCAGCAGCGCCGATCAACCACCTCTCGGTGAGCAGTTCTTC. Protein sequence: CASSADQPPLGEQFF.

This chain connects TRBV7-9 to TRBJ1-2; 10 bases fit TRBD1. This CDR3 contains 15 residues. V shed 2 bases and J 8 bases; nucleotides not matched to a gene: 8. CDR1 SEHNR and CDR2 FQNEAQ come from the germline V gene (reference sequence). CDR3 sequence (DNA): TGTGCCAGCAGCTTATACCCCCGGGACAGGGGCGGCTACACCTTC. Translated: CASSLYPRDRGGYTF.

This clonotype was detected a few times. The chain has TRBV10-3 and TRBJ1-2, with 9 positions matching TRBD1. CDR1 ENHRY and CDR2 SYGVKD come from the germline V gene. This CDR3 is built from 13 residues. The junction had 4 bases not matched to a gene; V was cut back by 7 bases and J by 4 bases. The CDR3 sequence: CAIMGDRAYGYTF. Written as DNA, the CDR3 is TGTGCCATCATGGGGGACAGGGCCTATGGCTACACCTTC.

At least ten counts were recorded for this clonotype. DNA of the CDR3: TGCAGTGCTATCCAGGGAGGAGGCTACACCTTC. Translating it yields CSAIQGGGYTF. This chain joins TRBV20-1 and TRBJ1-2; TRBD1 is a possible D gene (5 bases). The CDR3 length is 11 residues. V was clipped by 4 bases and J by 8 bases, with 11 bases between them. CDR1 is DFQATT, CDR2 SNEGSKA, per germline (reference sequence).

This clonotype showed up just once. This chain uses TRBV7-9 with TRBJ1-2; D is ambiguous. With 0 bases removed from V and 6 bases from J, the gap between germline ends came to 14 bases. CDR1 and CDR2 (germline): SEHNR, FQNEAQ (reference sequence). The CDR3 contains 15 residues. CDR3 in amino acids: CASSLASWTGDGYTF. CDR3 sequence (DNA): TGTGCCAGCAGCTTAGCGAGCTGGACTGGAGATGGCTACACCTTC.

V and J are TRBV19 and TRBJ2-5, with TRBD1 matching over 9 bases. The CDR3 length is 14 residues. Trimming took 9 bases from V and 5 from J; bases not matched to a gene: 10. CDR1 is LNHDA, CDR2 SQIVND, per germline (reference sequence). In DNA form, the CDR3 reads TGTGCCAGCGGAGGGACAGGGTTGTTGGAGACCCAGTACTTC. It codes for CASGGTGLLETQYF.

This clonotype was seen repeatedly, ten times or more. The chain couples TRBV6-6 to TRBJ1-3; 7 positions match TRBD1. The trim removed 5 bases at V and 4 bases at J, leaving 8 bases unmatched. Looked up from germline, CDR1 is MNHNY and CDR2 is SVGAGI (reference sequence). The CDR3 has 15 residues. The CDR3 nucleotides read TGTGCCAGCAGTCCCCCCGGAGGGGGCGGAAACACCATATATTTT. Translating it yields CASSPPGGGGNTIYF.

This clonotype was counted ten times or more. J is TRBJ2-1 and V is TRBV28, with TRBD2 matching over 10 bases. From germline, CDR1 is MDHEN and CDR2 SYDVKM. Trimming cost V 4 bases and J 3 bases; bases outside gene matches: 3. This CDR3 contains 15 residues. CDR3 DNA: TGTGCCAGCAGTTCCGGACTAGCGGACTACAATGAGCAGTTCTTC. Its translation is CASSSGLADYNEQFF.

This clonotype was seen repeatedly, ten times or more. This rearrangement joins TRBV24-1 to TRBJ2-1, with D possibly being TRBD1 (6 bases). Germline CDR1 and CDR2: KGHDR and SFDVKD. Trimming removed 1 base at V and 0 bases at J, with 9 bases between. The CDR3 spans 16 residues. The chain's CDR3 is CATSDLTGSSYNEQFF. CDR3 sequence (DNA): TGTGCCACCAGTGATTTAACAGGGAGCTCCTACAATGAGCAGTTCTTC.

At least ten counts were recorded for this clonotype. J is TRBJ1-5 and V is TRBV12-3 or TRBV12-4; TRBD1 matches 9 bases. V lost 1 base to trimming and J lost 5 bases; unmatched junction nucleotides: 6. The CDR3 length is 16 residues. The CDR3 protein is CASSLVPGTGYQPQHF. CDR3 sequence (DNA): TGTGCCAGCAGTTTAGTCCCCGGGACAGGGTATCAGCCCCAGCATTTT.

This clonotype was picked up many times. The chain is built from TRBV13 and TRBJ2-3; 14 positions match TRBD2. V shed 5 bases, J shed 0 bases, and the junction held 10 bases outside the gene matches. The CDR3 spans 19 residues. Germline V CDR1 and CDR2: PRHDT, FYEKMQ (reference sequence). The CDR3, as DNA: TGTGCCAGCAGCGCTTACGGGACTAGCGGGGGTGTTAGCACAGATACGCAGTATTTT. Its translation: CASSAYGTSGGVSTDTQYF.

This clonotype was counted between two and nine times. This rearrangement joins TRBV11-3 to TRBJ2-1; 7 bases map to TRBD2. V lost 5 bases to trimming and J lost 7 bases; unmatched junction nucleotides: 2. This CDR3 contains 12 residues. Germline V gene data show CDR1 as SGHNT and CDR2 as YENEEA. CDR3 DNA: TGTGCCAGCAGCAGCGGGGTAAATGAGCAGTTCTTC. It specifies CASSSGVNEQFF.